Below, one T cell receptor beta chain is given with its context. Its antigen is still unknown. One end of the junction fails to match germline, which may point to a read error. The approximately 17-32 mg bulk tissue piece was not sorted before simultaneous RNA and DNA extraction. Patients diagnosed with primary liver carcinoma received treatment through surgical resection. Production of TCR beta cDNA used 400 to 650 ng total RNA together with a constant-region primer. ARM-PCR was slightly modified, and three nested multiplex PCR rounds with it gave rise to the TCR beta libraries. TRBV1-TRBV30 forward primers paired with a C-beta reverse primer drove the first two PCR rounds, 10 cycles each. TCRdb itself ran the multiplex PCR reads through MiXCR, one entry per CDR3 protein. Of almost 55,000 distinct CDR3 sequences listed, about 73% are singletons. These data originate in a study of tumor-infiltrating lymphocytes in primary liver carcinoma. Study information: Donors had hepatocellular carcinoma or combined HCC and intrahepatic cholangiocarcinoma. Yields of productive TCRbeta reads ranged from roughly 3.5 to 7.13 million per sample and were similar across tissue types. General study findings and limits: The study found a significantly higher top-250-clone fraction in tumors than in blood (p = 0.039).

The CDR3 is made up of 12 amino acids. CDR1 is SGHDT and CDR2 is YYEEEE in the germline V gene. The rearrangement uses TRBV5-6 and TRBJ2-7; D is possibly TRBD2 (6 bases). Sequencing input: liver tumor tissue from sampling region 2. Subset of the sample: tumor region T2, inferior pole. The TCR was taken from a middle-aged man with primary liver carcinoma and hepatitis B virus infection. The CDR3 nucleotides are TGTGCCAGCAGCAAACATGCTAGCGAGCAGTATTTC. Its protein product is CASSKHASEQYF.